A selection of T cell receptor beta chains follows, all from one sample in a study of T cell responses to AZD1222 COVID-19 vaccine. The protocol was immunoSEQ multiplex PCR, while the TCRdb copy is restricted to in-frame clones and leaves out a portion. The profile shows about 160,000 clones, over 80% of them singletons. The sequenced sample was peripheral blood, obtained 28 days after the second AZD1222 dose. These receptors were obtained from an adult who received the AZD1222 COVID-19 vaccine. The CDR3 runs from the conserved cysteine through the conserved F or W. A D gene is named only where the DNA matches it firmly. Part of the rows lack a size; the others show once, few, many or a class for expanded clones.

d_gene,j_gene,abundance,v_gene,CDR3aa,CDR3nt
NA,TRBJ2-5,NA,TRBV20-1,CSAGPGETQYF,TGCAGTGCAGGCCCAGGCGAGACCCAGTACTTC
NA,TRBJ1-1,NA,TRBV19,CASSSGVRAFF,TGTGCCAGTAGTTCAGGGGTAAGAGCTTTCTTT
NA,TRBJ1-2,NA,TRBV4-2,CASSQELEGLYGYTF,TGTGCCAGCAGCCAAGAATTAGAGGGGCTCTATGGCTACACCTTC
NA,TRBJ1-1,once,TRBV24-1,CATSDFPGAEAFF,TGTGCCACCAGTGATTTTCCGGGGGCTGAAGCTTTCTTT
TRBD1,TRBJ1-2,NA,TRBV19,CASETGGGGYTF,TGTGCCAGCGAGACAGGGGGAGGGGGCTACACCTTC
NA,TRBJ1-6,NA,TRBV14,CASSQDGGRAYNSPLHF,TGTGCCAGCAGCCAAGATGGGGGGAGGGCCTATAATTCACCCCTCCACTTT
NA,TRBJ1-2,NA,TRBV4-1,CASSGAYLGEDGYTF,TGCGCCAGCAGTGGGGCGTACTTGGGAGAGGATGGCTACACCTTC
NA,TRBJ2-5,few,TRBV6-5,CASNFGEAQYF,TGTGCCAGCAATTTCGGGGAGGCCCAGTACTTC
TRBD2,TRBJ2-1,NA,TRBV30,CAWTTGGGYNEQFF,TGTGCCTGGACCACGGGCGGGGGCTACAATGAGCAGTTCTTC
NA,TRBJ1-1,once,TRBV19,CASTSFEEAFF,TGTGCCAGTACCTCCTTTGAAGAAGCTTTCTTT
NA,TRBJ2-1,NA,TRBV5-1,CASSLGKGIYNEQFF,TGCGCCAGCAGCTTGGGGAAGGGGATTTACAATGAGCAGTTCTTC
NA,TRBJ1-2,few,TRBV28,CASSTGFDYGYTF,TGTGCCAGCAGTACAGGGTTCGACTATGGCTACACCTTC
NA,TRBJ1-5,NA,TRBV6-4,CARGGHLPFSNQPQHF,TGTGCCAGAGGCGGACACCTCCCCTTTAGCAATCAGCCCCAGCATTTT
NA,TRBJ2-2,NA,TRBV27,CASSPRRVNTGELFF,TGTGCCAGCAGTCCCCGACGGGTTAACACCGGGGAGCTGTTTTTT
TRBD2,TRBJ2-3,NA,TRBV5-1,CASSSGLAGGPITDTQYF,TGCGCCAGCAGCTCCGGACTAGCGGGGGGCCCTATCACAGATACGCAGTATTTT
NA,TRBJ1-1,NA,TRBV24-1,CATSGGVGGTEAFF,TGTGCCACCAGTGGTGGGGTAGGGGGCACTGAAGCTTTCTTT
TRBD2,TRBJ2-5,NA,TRBV11-2,CASSFQLAGGETQYF,TGTGCCAGCAGCTTTCAACTAGCGGGAGGGGAGACCCAGTACTTC
NA,TRBJ1-5,NA,TRBV6-5,CASSYVSGSGNQPQHF,TGTGCCAGCAGTTACGTGTCGGGTTCGGGCAATCAGCCCCAGCATTTT
TRBD1,TRBJ1-5,NA,TRBV27,CASRIQGASNQPQHF,TGTGCCAGCAGAATACAGGGGGCTAGCAATCAGCCCCAGCATTTT
NA,TRBJ1-5,few,TRBV5-8,CASSLWSTNQPQHF,TGTGCCAGCAGCTTATGGAGTACCAATCAGCCCCAGCATTTT
NA,TRBJ1-4,NA,TRBV10-3,CAIRSPGNEKLFF,TGTGCCATCAGGAGCCCCGGGAATGAAAAACTGTTTTTT
NA,TRBJ1-3,NA,TRBV24-1,CATSGGVGNTIYF,TGTGCCACCAGTGGCGGAGTAGGAAACACCATATATTTT
NA,TRBJ1-1,NA,TRBV4-2,CASSQDRGNTEAFF,TGTGCCAGCAGCCAAGACAGGGGCAACACTGAAGCTTTCTTT
TRBD1,TRBJ2-2,once,TRBV19,CASRTGGRGTGELFF,TGTGCCAGTAGAACAGGGGGCCGGGGCACCGGGGAGCTGTTTTTT
NA,TRBJ2-2,once,TRBV5-1,CASSLRPISNTGELFF,TGCGCCAGCAGCTTGCGACCGATATCGAACACCGGGGAGCTGTTTTTT
NA,TRBJ1-1,NA,TRBV6-5,CASSYIAQAEAFF,TGTGCCAGCAGTTACATAGCACAGGCTGAAGCTTTCTTT
NA,TRBJ1-2,NA,TRBV4-2,CASSQENYGYTF,TGTGCCAGCAGCCAAGAGAATTATGGCTACACCTTC
NA,TRBJ2-7,NA,TRBV11-2,CASSLSYHEQYF,TGTGCCAGCAGCTTATCTTACCACGAGCAGTACTTC
TRBD1,TRBJ2-5,NA,TRBV5-1,CASSFTPLRGTGVQETQYF,TGCGCCAGCAGTTTCACCCCACTAAGAGGGACAGGGGTACAAGAGACCCAGTACTTC
TRBD2,TRBJ2-5,NA,TRBV5-6,CASSFRRGLATQYF,TGTGCCAGCAGCTTTCGGCGGGGGTTAGCGACCCAGTACTTC
NA,TRBJ1-1,NA,TRBV7-2,CASSLDGVSTEAFF,TGTGCCAGCAGCTTAGATGGGGTTAGCACTGAAGCTTTCTTT
NA,TRBJ2-5,few,TRBV7-9,CASRLETQYF,TGTGCCAGCAGGCTTGAGACCCAGTACTTC
NA,TRBJ1-1,NA,TRBV6-5,CASEGGNTEAFF,TGTGCCAGCGAGGGTGGGAACACTGAAGCTTTCTTT
NA,TRBJ2-2,NA,TRBV19,CASTTQTGATGELFF,TGTGCCAGTACCACCCAGACAGGAGCCACCGGGGAGCTGTTTTTT
NA,TRBJ2-2,NA,TRBV19,CASSSSAANTGELFF,TGTGCCAGTAGTTCTAGCGCCGCGAACACCGGGGAGCTGTTTTTT
NA,TRBJ1-1,NA,TRBV14,CASIGPGTANTEAFF,TGTGCCAGCATAGGACCAGGTACAGCGAACACTGAAGCTTTCTTT
TRBD1,TRBJ2-3,NA,TRBV6-5,CASTDTGAIPSQYF,TGTGCCAGCACCGATACAGGGGCCATCCCCTCGCAGTATTTT
TRBD1,TRBJ2-1,NA,TRBV19,CASRLQGANEQFF,TGTGCCAGTAGGCTACAGGGGGCAAATGAGCAGTTCTTC
NA,TRBJ1-2,NA,TRBV30,CAWSVGRGGYGYTF,TGTGCCTGGAGTGTAGGAAGGGGGGGCTATGGCTACACCTTC
TRBD1,TRBJ2-5,NA,TRBV5-4,CASSPGDRGYQETQYF,TGTGCCAGCAGCCCAGGGGACAGAGGGTACCAAGAGACCCAGTACTTC
NA,TRBJ2-5,NA,TRBV11-3,CASSPRLEGETQYF,TGTGCCAGCAGCCCCCGACTAGAAGGCGAGACCCAGTACTTC